These T cell receptor beta chains were read from a single sample in a study of T cells in Graves' hyperthyroidism and ophthalmopathy. TCRdb itself ran the multiplex PCR reads through MiXCR, one entry per CDR3 protein. The sample includes some 200,000 distinct CDR3 sequences, roughly 17% of them seen just once. The specimen was blood. These receptors were collected from a woman aged 45 to 65 with Graves' hyperthyroidism. The CDR3 runs from the conserved cysteine through the conserved F or W. Fields, in order: J gene, D gene, V gene, clone size, CDR3 DNA, CDR3 protein. A D gene is named only where the DNA matches it firmly. The size of a clone is reported for some rows only, either as once, few or many, or as a class for expanded clones.

TRBJ1-2 TRBD1 TRBV6-1 few TGTGCCAGCAGACCTACGGACAGGACTAACTATGGCTACACCTTC CASRPTDRTNYGYTF
TRBJ2-7 TRBD1 TRBV5-1 many TGCGCCAGCAGCGCGAGGACAGGGATTTTCGACGAGCAGTACTTC CASSARTGIFDEQYF
TRBJ2-7 NA TRBV9 few TGTGCCAGCAGCGGCCTTCTGGGAGTGGGAGAGCAGTACTTC CASSGLLGVGEQYF
TRBJ1-5 NA TRBV12-5 many TGTGCTAGTGGTCCCTTGGGGCAACCCAATCAGCCCCAGCATTTT CASGPLGQPNQPQHF
TRBJ2-3 TRBD2 TRBV13 many TGTGCCAGCAGCTTACAGCGGGCGGGAGGGTTGTATACGCAGTATTTT CASSLQRAGGLYTQYF
TRBJ1-4 TRBD1 TRBV5-1 many TGCGCCAGCAGCTTGGACGGGACAGGGACTGAAAAACTGTTTTTT CASSLDGTGTEKLFF
TRBJ2-7 TRBD1 TRBV11-2 NA TGTGCCAGCAGCTCGGACCGGGACAGGGCTTCCTACGAGCAGTACTTC CASSSDRDRASYEQYF
TRBJ1-5 NA TRBV3-1 NA TGTGCCAGCAGCCCGAACGGGGGGGAGCCCCAGCATTTT CASSPNGGEPQHF
TRBJ2-1 NA TRBV12-3/TRBV12-4 few TGTGCCAGCAAGCCCGGGGGAGGTAGTGAGCAGTTCTTC CASKPGGGSEQFF
TRBJ2-1 TRBD2 TRBV12-3/TRBV12-4 many TGTGCCAGCAGTGATACGCTAGCGGGAGGGTCTAATGAGCAGTTCTTC CASSDTLAGGSNEQFF
TRBJ2-7 TRBD2 TRBV11-3 many TGTGCCAGCAGCTTAGCATTAGCGGGAGATACCTACGAGCAGTACTTC CASSLALAGDTYEQYF
TRBJ2-2 NA TRBV10-3 many TGTGCCATCAGTGACATGGGACCGAACACCGGGGAGCTGTTTTTT CAISDMGPNTGELFF
TRBJ1-1 NA TRBV7-9 many TGTGCCAGCAGCCGTGAGGGCCGCACTGAAGCTTTCTTT CASSREGRTEAFF
TRBJ2-7 TRBD2 TRBV11-3 many TGTGCCAGCAGCTTAGGGCTAGCGGTTCACGGAGGCGAGCAGTACTTC CASSLGLAVHGGEQYF
TRBJ1-3 TRBD1 TRBV15 many TGTGCCACCAGCAGAGCCCAGGGGGGCGGTGGAAACACCATATATTTT CATSRAQGGGGNTIYF
TRBJ2-7 TRBD1 TRBV3-1 many TGTGCCAGCAGCCCCCCGGGACAGGGCAGCGAGCAGTACTTC CASSPPGQGSEQYF
TRBJ1-1 TRBD1 TRBV5-6 many TGTGCCAGCAGTTATGACAGGGTAGAAGCTTTCTTT CASSYDRVEAFF
TRBJ2-1 NA TRBV6-2/TRBV6-3 few TGTGCCAGCAGTTACTCGAGGACAGCTAGGGCCTACAATGAGCAGTTCTTC CASSYSRTARAYNEQFF